Listed below are T cell receptor beta chains from one sample, sequenced in a study of blood T cell repertoires in COVID-19. Using immunoSEQ multiplex PCR, the repertoire was profiled, and TCRdb retains in-frame clones only, with some absent. Among 90,000 to 150,000 clones listed, roughly nine tenths were seen once. Input material: peripheral blood. All receptors derive from a man aged 65 to 85 who had recovered from COVID-19. Each CDR3 is given with its conserved first and last residue.

j_call v_call cdr3_aa
TRBJ1-2 TRBV6-1 CASSEARTGRANYGYTF
TRBJ1-2 TRBV3-1/TRBV3-2 CASSQDSTYGYTF
TRBJ2-7 TRBV15 CATSPGLYYEQYF
TRBJ1-6 TRBV4-2 CASSQEGTAVYNSPLHF
TRBJ2-7 TRBV27 CASSEGQPYEQYF
TRBJ2-1 TRBV6-5 CASSYWRTHEQFF
TRBJ1-4 TRBV11-2 CASSLGVAAGEKLFF
TRBJ1-1 TRBV19 CAIFEARTVNTEAFF
TRBJ2-5 TRBV14 CASSQLRQGQETQYF
TRBJ2-2 TRBV5-1 CASSLRTQTGELFF
TRBJ2-3 TRBV5-1 CASSQGQRMDTQYF
TRBJ2-3 TRBV5-1 CASSPPSSGGADTQYF
TRBJ2-7 TRBV7-2 CASSINRGVSYEQYF
TRBJ2-5 TRBV11-2 CASSRVQETQYF
TRBJ1-3 TRBV28 CASSLIDRASGNTIYF
TRBJ2-2 TRBV28 CASIDSSNTGELFF
TRBJ2-3 TRBV6-2/TRBV6-3 CASSPPGQSTDTQYF
TRBJ2-1 TRBV5-4 CASSSATGGTNNEQFF
TRBJ1-4 TRBV28 CATFSATNEKLFF
TRBJ1-1 TRBV5-6 CASSGLTGDTEAFF
TRBJ1-3 TRBV19 CASSIIESSGNTIYF
TRBJ1-6 TRBV28 CASRTKQGTSYNSPLHF
TRBJ2-3 TRBV11-3 CASSPGGREDTQYF
TRBJ1-5 TRBV5-8 CASSPLQGGGQPQHF
TRBJ1-4 TRBV29-1 CSASVATNEKLFF
TRBJ1-6 TRBV5-1 CASSLGTEDSPLHF